Listed below are T cell receptor beta chains from one sample, sequenced in a study of blood T cells in healthy people across ages. In TCRdb, the 5' RACE reads were re-called with MiXCR into one record per CDR3 protein. The sample has over 700,000 distinct CDR3 sequences; 40% to 65% are singletons. The sample comprised blood. The receptors were gathered from a man of 80 years or more in good health. Each CDR3 is given with its conserved first and last residue. The D gene is left open where the match is weak. Expanded clones are given a class, and other clones once, few, many or no size at all.

d_gene,j_gene,abundance,v_gene,CDR3nt,CDR3aa
.,TRBJ1-4,once,TRBV25-1,TGTGCCAGCAGTGGGGGGCAGGGGATCGGAGAAAAACTGTTTTTT,CASSGGQGIGEKLFF
TRBD1,TRBJ2-5,.,TRBV6-1,TGTGCCAGCAGTCCCAGGGGGTGGGGGGAGACCCAGTACTTC,CASSPRGWGETQYF
TRBD1,TRBJ2-6,few,TRBV2,TGTGCCAGCAGTCCCGACAGGGGAGCTTCTGGGGCCAACGTCCTGACTTTC,CASSPDRGASGANVLTF
TRBD1,TRBJ2-5,.,TRBV7-9,TGTGCCAGCAGCTTGGGACAGGGTGGGGAAGAGACCCAGTACTTC,CASSLGQGGEETQYF
.,TRBJ1-1,.,TRBV30,TGTGCCTGGCACGAGGGACCCAACACTGAAGCTTTCTTT,CAWHEGPNTEAFF
.,TRBJ2-7,.,TRBV28,TGTGCCAGCAAGGCCTCGACGGAGCAGTACTTC,CASKASTEQYF
.,TRBJ2-6,few,TRBV5-1,TGCGCCAGCCGACCAGCCTTCTCTGGGGCCAACGTCCTGACTTTC,CASRPAFSGANVLTF
TRBD2,TRBJ2-5,.,TRBV7-6,TGTGCCAGCAGCCGCTTTCGTAGCGGGCAACAAGAGACCCAGTACTTC,CASSRFRSGQQETQYF
.,TRBJ2-2,.,TRBV20-1,TGCAGTGCTAGAATGGGACCCTACACCGGGGAGCTGTTTTTT,CSARMGPYTGELFF
.,TRBJ1-4,.,TRBV2,TGTGCCAGCAGGCTCTCGTCGGCAACTAATGAAAAACTGTTTTTT,CASRLSSATNEKLFF
.,TRBJ2-7,many,TRBV4-1,TGCGCCAGCAGCCAAGATAGGACCTACGAGCAGTACTTC,CASSQDRTYEQYF
TRBD2,TRBJ2-5,few,TRBV24-1,TGTGCCACCAGTGACTCCCCCTGGACTAGCGGGAGTAGGGAGACCCAGTACTTC,CATSDSPWTSGSRETQYF
TRBD1,TRBJ2-7,.,TRBV7-2,TGTGCCAGCAGCTCCAGGGGGTGGGGCTACGAGCAGTACTTC,CASSSRGWGYEQYF
.,TRBJ2-1,.,TRBV18,TGTGCCAGCTCTGATGCAATGGGGTCCTACAATGAGCAGTTCTTC,CASSDAMGSYNEQFF
.,TRBJ2-3,.,TRBV7-3,TGTGCCAGCAGCCCCCCGGGGGCTTTAAATACGCAGTATTTT,CASSPPGALNTQYF
TRBD2,TRBJ2-3,.,TRBV20-1,TGCAGTGCTACCTCCAGGGGACTAGATCCCACAGATACGCAGTATTTT,CSATSRGLDPTDTQYF
.,TRBJ2-1,few,TRBV7-9,TGTGCCAGCAGCTTCTGGTCGGGACTGGATATCTACAATGAGCAGTTCTTC,CASSFWSGLDIYNEQFF
.,TRBJ2-5,.,TRBV21-1,TGTGCCAGCAGCTGGCGGGGGAGACAAGAGACCCAGTACTTC,CASSWRGRQETQYF
.,TRBJ2-3,many,TRBV5-1,TGCGCCAGCAGCTTGGATCCGGGAGCCCACAGATACGCGTATTTT,CASSLDPGAHRYAYF
.,TRBJ1-2,.,TRBV7-9,TGTGCCAGCAGCCCCCGGGACACCGCTAACTATGGCTACACCTTC,CASSPRDTANYGYTF
.,TRBJ2-4,.,TRBV5-1,TGCGCCAGCAGCTCAGGACTGATGCCAGCCAAAAACATTCAGTACTTC,CASSSGLMPAKNIQYF
TRBD1,TRBJ2-5,few,TRBV5-1,TGCGCCAGCAGCCCGCAGGGGGAAGAAGAAGAGACCCAGTACTTC,CASSPQGEEEETQYF
TRBD1,TRBJ2-7,.,TRBV9,TGTGCCAGCAGCGTAGATCCTCGGGACAGACCTTACGAGCAGTACTTC,CASSVDPRDRPYEQYF
TRBD2,TRBJ2-3,.,TRBV3-1,TGTGCCAGCAGCCAAGCTAGCGGGGGGGCAAATACGCAGTATTTT,CASSQASGGANTQYF
.,TRBJ1-6,.,TRBV7-2,TGTGCCAGCAGCCGATTAGTGAGTCCCTCACCCCTCCACTTT,CASSRLVSPSPLHF
.,TRBJ1-2,.,TRBV29-1,TGCAGCGTTGGAGCCGGGAGAGGAACTATGGGCTACACCTTC,CSVGAGRGTMGYTF
.,TRBJ1-5,.,TRBV29-1,TGCAGCGTTGTTCCCGGAGTCAATCAGCCCCAGCATTTT,CSVVPGVNQPQHF
TRBD1,TRBJ2-4,few,TRBV20-1,TGCAGTGCTGCCCGGGACAGATCCCTTGTGAAGTACTTC,CSAARDRSLVKYF
TRBD2,TRBJ2-7,few,TRBV27,TGTGCCAGCAGAAAGTCGGGGGGCTACGAGCAGTACTTC,CASRKSGGYEQYF
.,TRBJ1-2,few,TRBV29-1,TGCAGCGTAGACACAGGGTTATGGGGCTACACCTTC,CSVDTGLWGYTF
.,TRBJ2-3,.,TRBV20-1,TGCAGCTGGAGAGCGGCACCCAGCACAGATACGCAGTATTTT,CSWRAAPSTDTQYF
TRBD2,TRBJ2-1,.,TRBV20-1,TGCAGTGCTAGAGACCCCGGGACTAGCTCTGGCAATGAGCAGTTCTTC,CSARDPGTSSGNEQFF
TRBD2,TRBJ2-1,.,TRBV20-1,TGCAGTGCAACACCTAGCGGGATCCCGGAGGGTGAGCAGTTCTTC,CSATPSGIPEGEQFF
TRBD1,TRBJ1-2,.,TRBV5-1,TGCGCCAGCAGACTGACAGGGGTGAACTATGGCTACACCTTC,CASRLTGVNYGYTF